This T cell receptor (beta chain) was observed in a study of cytomegalovirus exposure and HLA in healthy donors. Study overall: Around 79 million unique TCRs, all from HLA-typed donors, were included in an early release of the data. Findings and limits, study-wide: In an earlier analysis, in roughly 580 donors, most V segments appeared productive either ~87% or ~30% of the time. By HLA locus, TCR association rates varied in a later analysis, with DRB1 showing the most and HLA-C the fewest. Common viral pathogens seemed to be connected with several of the most significant clusters, according to a later analysis.

For this clone: Its target is not known.

Between the trimmed V and J ends, which lost 2 bases and 2 bases, there was a span of 11 bases. Germline V gives CDR1 KGHSH, CDR2 LQKENI. This CDR3 contains 15 residues. The PCR made use of 60 Vbeta and 13 Jbeta primers. Method: immunoSEQ multiplex PCR; TCRdb's copy keeps in-frame clones and lacks some. Of about 170,000 clones listed, roughly 76% are singletons. The rearrangement joins TRBV18 to TRBJ2-3, with D possibly matching TRBD2 (5 bases). Specimen: PBMCs. This TCR came from a woman between 18 and 29 years old in good health and CMV-seropositive. The CDR3 DNA reads as TGTGCCAGCTCACCATGGGCGAGGGACACAGATACGCAGTATTTT. Translating it yields CASSPWARDTDTQYF.